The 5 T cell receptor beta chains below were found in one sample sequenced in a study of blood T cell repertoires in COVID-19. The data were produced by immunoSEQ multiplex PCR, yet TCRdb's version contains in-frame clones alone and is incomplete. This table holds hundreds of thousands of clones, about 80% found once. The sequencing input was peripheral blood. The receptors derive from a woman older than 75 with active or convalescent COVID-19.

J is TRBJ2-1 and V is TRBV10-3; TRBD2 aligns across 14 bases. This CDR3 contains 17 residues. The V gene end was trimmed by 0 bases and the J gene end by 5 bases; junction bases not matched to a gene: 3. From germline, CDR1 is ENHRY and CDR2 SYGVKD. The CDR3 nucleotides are TGTGCCATCAGTGAGTCGACTAGCGGGGGGGCCCACAATGAGCAGTTCTTC. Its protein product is CAISESTSGGAHNEQFF.

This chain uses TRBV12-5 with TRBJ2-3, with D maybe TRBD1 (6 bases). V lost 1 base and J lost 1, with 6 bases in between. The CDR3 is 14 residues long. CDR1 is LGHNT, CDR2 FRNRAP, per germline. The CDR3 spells CASGLGQGTDTQYF. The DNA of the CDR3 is TGTGCTAGTGGTTTGGGACAGGGCACAGATACGCAGTATTTT.

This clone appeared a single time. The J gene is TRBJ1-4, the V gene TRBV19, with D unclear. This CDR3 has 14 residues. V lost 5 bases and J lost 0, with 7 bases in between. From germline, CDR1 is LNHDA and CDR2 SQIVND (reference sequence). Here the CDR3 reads CASSLRATNEKLFF. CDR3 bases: TGTGCCAGTAGTCTTCGGGCAACTAATGAAAAACTGTTTTTT.

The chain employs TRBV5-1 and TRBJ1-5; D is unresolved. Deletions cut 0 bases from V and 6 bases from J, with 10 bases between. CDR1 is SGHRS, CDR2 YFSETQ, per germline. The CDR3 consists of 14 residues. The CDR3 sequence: CASSLGQIGQPQHF. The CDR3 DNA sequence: TGCGCCAGCAGCTTGGGTCAAATCGGTCAGCCCCAGCATTTT.

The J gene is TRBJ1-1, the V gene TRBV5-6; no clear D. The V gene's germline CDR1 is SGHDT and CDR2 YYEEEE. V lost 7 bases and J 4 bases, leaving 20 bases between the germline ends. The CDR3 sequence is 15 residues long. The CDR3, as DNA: TGTGCCAGCCGTTGGCTCGGCGGGTTGGGCACTGAAGCTTTCTTT. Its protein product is CASRWLGGLGTEAFF.